This T cell receptor (beta chain) was captured in a study of CD8 T cells in Susac syndrome. The germline CDR1 and CDR2 sequences are SGDLS and YYNGEE. Deletions cut 4 bases from V and 1 base from J, with 9 bases between. CDR3 size: 14 residues. RNA was extracted with the RNeasy kit, and a quantity of about 0.45 to 1 ug was reverse transcribed using random hexamers. TCRdb independently ran MiXCR on the immunoSEQ multiplex PCR reads; one entry per CDR3 protein. The table lists about 250,000 distinct CDR3 sequences, about 93% of them singletons. This sequence originates from a human donor with multiple sclerosis. Sequencing was performed on CD4+ T cells from PBMCs. The chain carries TRBV9 and TRBJ1-5; no firm D call. CDR3 sequence (DNA): TGTGCCAGCAGCCCCCGGAGCAGCAATCAGCCCCAGCATTTT. Translated, it gives CASSPRSSNQPQHF.